Below, one T cell receptor beta chain is given with its context. Its antigen is still unknown. Single viable CD3+CD4+CD8-CD45RO+ cells were sorted as the memory CD4+ T cells. The data belong to a study of memory CD4+ T cells and cytomegalovirus serostatus. Study findings and constraints: Of under 200 reported CMV TCRbeta sequences, about 70 were found in memory CD4+ repertoires. Repertoires predicted CMV serostatus with median bootstrapped AUC of about 0.94.

The assay was immunoSEQ multiplex PCR, and TCRdb's table has in-frame clones only and misses some. The sample shows 50,000 to 65,000 clones, about 80% of them seen only once. This TCR was recovered from an adult in good health and CMV-seropositive. The sample taken for sequencing was memory CD4+ T cells from blood.

CDR3 loop: CASQLAGFTEAFF. Here the CDR3 DNA reads TGTGCCAGCCAACTGGCGGGGTTCACTGAAGCTTTCTTT. J is TRBJ1-1 and V is TRBV19; no clear D. The CDR3 covers 13 residues. Germline V CDR1 and CDR2: LNHDA, SQIVND (reference sequence). Trimming stripped 9 bases from V and 4 bases from J, with 15 bases between.